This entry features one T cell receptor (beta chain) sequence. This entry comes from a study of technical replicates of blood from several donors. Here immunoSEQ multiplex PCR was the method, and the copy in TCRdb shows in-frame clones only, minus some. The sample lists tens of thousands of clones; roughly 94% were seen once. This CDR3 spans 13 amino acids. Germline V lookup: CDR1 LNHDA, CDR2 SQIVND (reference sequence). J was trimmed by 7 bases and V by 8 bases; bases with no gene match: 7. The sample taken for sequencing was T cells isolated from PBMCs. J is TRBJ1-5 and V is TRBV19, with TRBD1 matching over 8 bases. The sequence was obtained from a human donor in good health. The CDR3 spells CASAGTGPQPQHF. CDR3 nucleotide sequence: TGTGCCAGTGCCGGGACAGGCCCGCAGCCCCAGCATTTT.